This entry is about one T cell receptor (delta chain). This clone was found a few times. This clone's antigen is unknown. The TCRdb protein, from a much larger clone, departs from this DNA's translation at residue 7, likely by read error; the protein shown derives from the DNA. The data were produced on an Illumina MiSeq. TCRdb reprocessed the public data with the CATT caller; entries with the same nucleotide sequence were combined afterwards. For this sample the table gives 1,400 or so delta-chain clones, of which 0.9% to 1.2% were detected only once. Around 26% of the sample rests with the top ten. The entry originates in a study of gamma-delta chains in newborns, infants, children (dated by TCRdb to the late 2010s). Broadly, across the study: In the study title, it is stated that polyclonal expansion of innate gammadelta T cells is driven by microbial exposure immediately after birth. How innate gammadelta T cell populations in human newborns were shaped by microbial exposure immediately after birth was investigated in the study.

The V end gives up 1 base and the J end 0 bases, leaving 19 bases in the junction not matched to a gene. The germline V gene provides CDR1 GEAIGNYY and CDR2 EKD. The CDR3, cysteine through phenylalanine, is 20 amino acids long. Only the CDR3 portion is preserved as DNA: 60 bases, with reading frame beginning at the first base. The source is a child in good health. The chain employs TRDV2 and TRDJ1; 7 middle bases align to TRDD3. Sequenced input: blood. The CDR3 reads CACDTLPVLGTSKYTDKLIF. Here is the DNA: TGTGCCTGTGACACTCTGCCGGTACTGGGGACCTCGAAGTACACCGATAAACTCATCTTT.